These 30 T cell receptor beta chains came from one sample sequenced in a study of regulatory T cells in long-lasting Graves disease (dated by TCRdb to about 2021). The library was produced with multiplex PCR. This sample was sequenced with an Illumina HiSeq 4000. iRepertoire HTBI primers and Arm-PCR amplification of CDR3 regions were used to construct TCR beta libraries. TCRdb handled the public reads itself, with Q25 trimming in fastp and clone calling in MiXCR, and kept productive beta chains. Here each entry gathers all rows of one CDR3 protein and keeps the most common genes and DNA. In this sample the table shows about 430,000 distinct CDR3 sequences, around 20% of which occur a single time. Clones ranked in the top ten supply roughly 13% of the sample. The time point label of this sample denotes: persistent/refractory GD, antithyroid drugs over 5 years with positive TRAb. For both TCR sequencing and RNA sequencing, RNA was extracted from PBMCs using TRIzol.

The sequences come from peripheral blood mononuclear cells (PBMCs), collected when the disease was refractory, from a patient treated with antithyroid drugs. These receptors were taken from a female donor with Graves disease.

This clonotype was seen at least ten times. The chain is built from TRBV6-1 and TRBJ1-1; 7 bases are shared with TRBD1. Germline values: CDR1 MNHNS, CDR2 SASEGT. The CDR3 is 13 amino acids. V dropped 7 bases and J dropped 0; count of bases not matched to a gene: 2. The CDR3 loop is CASKGGMNTEAFF. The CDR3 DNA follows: TGTGCCAGCAAAGGGGGCATGAACACTGAAGCTTTCTTT.

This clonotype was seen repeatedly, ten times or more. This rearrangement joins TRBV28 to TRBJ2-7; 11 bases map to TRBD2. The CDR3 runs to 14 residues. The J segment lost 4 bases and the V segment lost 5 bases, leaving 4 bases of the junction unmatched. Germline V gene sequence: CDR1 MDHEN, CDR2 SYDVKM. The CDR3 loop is CASSVLAGGYEQYF. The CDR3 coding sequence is TGTGCCAGCAGTGTGCTAGCGGGAGGATACGAGCAGTACTTC.

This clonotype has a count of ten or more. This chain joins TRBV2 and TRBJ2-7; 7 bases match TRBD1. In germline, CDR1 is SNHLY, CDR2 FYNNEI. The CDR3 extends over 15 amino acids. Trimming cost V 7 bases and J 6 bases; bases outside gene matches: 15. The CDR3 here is CASIKEGAVRAEQYF. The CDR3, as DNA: TGTGCCAGCATAAAAGAGGGGGCGGTCCGGGCCGAGCAGTACTTC.

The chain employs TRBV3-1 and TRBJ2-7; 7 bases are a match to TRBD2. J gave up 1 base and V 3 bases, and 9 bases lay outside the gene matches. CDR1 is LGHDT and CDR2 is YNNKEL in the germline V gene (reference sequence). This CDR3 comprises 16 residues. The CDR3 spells CASSHFGGGTSYEQYF. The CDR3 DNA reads TGTGCCAGCAGCCACTTTGGGGGGGGAACTTCCTACGAGCAGTACTTC.

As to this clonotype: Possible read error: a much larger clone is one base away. The CDR3 DNA is TGCGGTGCTAGAGAGGGCTACGAGCAGTACTTC. Amino acid sequence: CGAREGYEQYF. The V gene is TRBV20-1, the J gene TRBJ2-7, with D tentatively TRBD2 (5 bases). The CDR3 contains 11 residues. Per germline, CDR1 DFQATT and CDR2 SNEGSKA (reference sequence).

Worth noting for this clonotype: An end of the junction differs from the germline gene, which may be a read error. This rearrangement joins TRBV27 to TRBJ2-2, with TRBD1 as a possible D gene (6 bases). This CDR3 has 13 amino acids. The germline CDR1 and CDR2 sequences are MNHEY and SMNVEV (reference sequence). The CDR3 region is CVSSWTDTGELFF. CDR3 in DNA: TGTGTCAGCAGTTGGACAGACACCGGGGAGCTGTTTTTT.

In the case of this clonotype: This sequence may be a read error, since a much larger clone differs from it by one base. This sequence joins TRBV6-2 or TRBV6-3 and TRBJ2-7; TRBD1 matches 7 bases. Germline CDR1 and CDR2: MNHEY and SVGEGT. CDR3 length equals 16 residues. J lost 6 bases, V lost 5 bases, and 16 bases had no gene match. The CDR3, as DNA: TGTGCCAGCAGTGAAGGGATGGCAGGGGGTTTTGGCGAGCAGTACTTC. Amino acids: CASSEGMAGGFGEQYF.

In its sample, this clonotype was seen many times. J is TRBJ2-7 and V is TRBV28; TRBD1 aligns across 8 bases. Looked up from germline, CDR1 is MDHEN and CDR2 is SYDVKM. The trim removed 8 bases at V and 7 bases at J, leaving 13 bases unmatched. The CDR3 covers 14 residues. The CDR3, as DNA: TGTGCCAGCTCCTCGGACCAGGGGGCGCGGGAGCAGTACTTC. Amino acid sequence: CASSSDQGAREQYF. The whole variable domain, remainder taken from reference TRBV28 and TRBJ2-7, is DVKVTQSSRYLVKRTGEKVFLECVQDMDHENMFWYRQDPGLGLRLIYFSYDVKMKEKGDIPEGYSVSREKKERFSLILESASTNQTSMYLCASSSDQGAREQYFGPGTRLTVT.

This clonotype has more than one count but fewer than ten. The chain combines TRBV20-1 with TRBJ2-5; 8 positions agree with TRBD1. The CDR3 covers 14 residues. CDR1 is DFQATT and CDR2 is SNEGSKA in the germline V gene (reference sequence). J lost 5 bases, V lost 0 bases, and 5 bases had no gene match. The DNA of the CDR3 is TGCAGTGCTAGAGATGGCAGGGGGCACGAGACCCAGTACTTC. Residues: CSARDGRGHETQYF.

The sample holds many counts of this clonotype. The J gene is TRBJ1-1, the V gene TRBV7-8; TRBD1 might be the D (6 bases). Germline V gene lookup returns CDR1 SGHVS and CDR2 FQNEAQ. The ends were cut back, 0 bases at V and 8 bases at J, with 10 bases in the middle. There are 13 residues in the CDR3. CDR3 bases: TGTGCCAGCAGCTTAGCGATCAGGGGAGAAGCTTTCTTT. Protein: CASSLAIRGEAFF.

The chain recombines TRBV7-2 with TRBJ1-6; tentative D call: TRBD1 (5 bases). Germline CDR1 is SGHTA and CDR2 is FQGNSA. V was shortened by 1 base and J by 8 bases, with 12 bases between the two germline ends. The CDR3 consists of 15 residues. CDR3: CASSLGPRADSPLHF. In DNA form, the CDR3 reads TGTGCCAGCAGCTTAGGTCCCAGGGCTGATTCACCCCTCCACTTT.

CDR3 sequence: CASSLAGPAKVTGELFF. The CDR3 nucleotides read TGTGCCAGCAGCTTGGCGGGACCCGCCAAGGTCACCGGGGAGCTGTTTTTT. J is TRBJ2-2 and V is TRBV7-9, with a tentative D call TRBD2 (6 bases). This CDR3 has 17 residues. Germline V gene sequence: CDR1 SEHNR, CDR2 FQNEAQ (reference sequence). Trimming took 3 bases from V and 4 from J, leaving 18 bases between them.

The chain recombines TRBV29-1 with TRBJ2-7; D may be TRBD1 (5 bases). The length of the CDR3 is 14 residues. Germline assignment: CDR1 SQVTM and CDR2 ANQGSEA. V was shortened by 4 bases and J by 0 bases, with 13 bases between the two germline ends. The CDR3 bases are TGCAGCGTTGTCGCGATGGACAACTCCTACGAGCAGTACTTC. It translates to CSVVAMDNSYEQYF.

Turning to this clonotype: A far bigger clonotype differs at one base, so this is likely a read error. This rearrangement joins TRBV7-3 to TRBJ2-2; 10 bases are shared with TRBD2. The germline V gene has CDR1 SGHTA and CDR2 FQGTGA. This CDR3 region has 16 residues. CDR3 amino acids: CAGSPTSGTNTGELFF. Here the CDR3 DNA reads TGTGCCGGCAGCCCCACTAGCGGGACGAACACCGGGGAGCTGTTTTTT.

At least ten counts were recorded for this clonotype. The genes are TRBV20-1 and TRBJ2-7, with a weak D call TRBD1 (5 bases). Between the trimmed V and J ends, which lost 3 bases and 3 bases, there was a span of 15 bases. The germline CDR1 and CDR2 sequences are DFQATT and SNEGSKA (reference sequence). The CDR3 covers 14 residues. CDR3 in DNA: TGCAGTGCTAGGGCCAGGGAAATAGGCTACGAGCAGTACTTC. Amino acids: CSARAREIGYEQYF.

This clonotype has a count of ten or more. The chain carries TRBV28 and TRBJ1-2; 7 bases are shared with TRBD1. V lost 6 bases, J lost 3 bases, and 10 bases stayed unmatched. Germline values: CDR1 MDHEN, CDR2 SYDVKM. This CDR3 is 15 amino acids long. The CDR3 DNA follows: TGTGCCAGCAGCGCAAACAGGGGACGCTACTATGGCTACACCTTC. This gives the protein CASSANRGRYYGYTF.

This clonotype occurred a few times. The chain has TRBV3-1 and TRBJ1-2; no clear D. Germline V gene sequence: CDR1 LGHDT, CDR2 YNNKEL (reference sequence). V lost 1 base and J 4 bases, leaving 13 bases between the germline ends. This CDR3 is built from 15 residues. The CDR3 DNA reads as TGTGCCAGCAGCCAAGGGACTACTAGTCCCTATGGCTACACCTTC. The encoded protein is CASSQGTTSPYGYTF.

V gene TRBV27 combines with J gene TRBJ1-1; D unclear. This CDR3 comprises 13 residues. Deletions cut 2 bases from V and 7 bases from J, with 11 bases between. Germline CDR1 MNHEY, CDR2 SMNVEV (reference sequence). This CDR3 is CASSLTTASEAFF. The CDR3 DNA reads TGTGCCAGCAGTTTAACAACAGCCAGTGAAGCTTTCTTT.

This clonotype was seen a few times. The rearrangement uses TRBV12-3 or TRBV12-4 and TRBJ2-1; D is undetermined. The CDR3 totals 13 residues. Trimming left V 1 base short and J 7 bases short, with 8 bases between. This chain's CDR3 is CASSLGGANEQFF. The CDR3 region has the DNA TGTGCCAGCAGTTTAGGTGGCGCAAATGAGCAGTTCTTC.

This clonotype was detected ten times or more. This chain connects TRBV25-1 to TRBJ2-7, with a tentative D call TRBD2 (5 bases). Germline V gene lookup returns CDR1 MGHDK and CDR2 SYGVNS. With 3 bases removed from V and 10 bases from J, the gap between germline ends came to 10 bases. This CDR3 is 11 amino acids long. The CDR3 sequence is CASSDETTQYF. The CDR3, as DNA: TGTGCCAGCAGTGACGAGACTACCCAGTACTTC.

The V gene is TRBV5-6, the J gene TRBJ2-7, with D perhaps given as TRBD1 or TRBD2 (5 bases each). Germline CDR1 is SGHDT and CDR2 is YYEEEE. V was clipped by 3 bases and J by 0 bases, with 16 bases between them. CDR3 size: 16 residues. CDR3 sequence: CASSSNPGPPSYEQYF. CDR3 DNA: TGTGCCAGCAGCTCTAATCCGGGGCCTCCCTCCTACGAGCAGTACTTC.

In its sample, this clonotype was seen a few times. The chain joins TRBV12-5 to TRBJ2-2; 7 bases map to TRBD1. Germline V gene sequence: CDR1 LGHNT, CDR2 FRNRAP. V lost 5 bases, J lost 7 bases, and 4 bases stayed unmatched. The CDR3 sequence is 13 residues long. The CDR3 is CASGPHRGGELFF. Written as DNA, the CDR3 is TGTGCTAGTGGTCCACACAGGGGCGGGGAGCTGTTTTTT.

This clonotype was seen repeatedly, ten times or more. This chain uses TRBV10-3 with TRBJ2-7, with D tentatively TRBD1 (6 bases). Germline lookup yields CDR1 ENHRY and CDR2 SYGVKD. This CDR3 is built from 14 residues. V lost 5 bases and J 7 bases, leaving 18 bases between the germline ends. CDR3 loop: CAISQNEGVGEQYF. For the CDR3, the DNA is TGTGCCATCAGTCAGAATGAGGGGGTGGGTGAGCAGTACTTC.

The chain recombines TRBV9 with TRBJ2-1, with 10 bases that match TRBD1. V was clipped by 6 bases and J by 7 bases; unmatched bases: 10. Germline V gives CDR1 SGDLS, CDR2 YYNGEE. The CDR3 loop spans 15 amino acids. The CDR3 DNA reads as TGTGCCAGCACCGTTGGGACAGGGGTGGGGAATGAGCAGTTCTTC. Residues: CASTVGTGVGNEQFF.

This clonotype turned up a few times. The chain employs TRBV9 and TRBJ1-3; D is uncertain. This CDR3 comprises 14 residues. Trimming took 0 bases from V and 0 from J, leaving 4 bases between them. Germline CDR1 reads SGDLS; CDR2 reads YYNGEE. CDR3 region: CASSVEDSGNTIYF. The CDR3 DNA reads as TGTGCCAGCAGCGTAGAAGACTCTGGAAACACCATATATTTT.

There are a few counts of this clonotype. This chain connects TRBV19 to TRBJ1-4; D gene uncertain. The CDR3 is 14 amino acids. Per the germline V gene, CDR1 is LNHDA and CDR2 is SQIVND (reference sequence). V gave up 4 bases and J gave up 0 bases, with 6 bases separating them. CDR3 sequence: CASSTRATNEKLFF. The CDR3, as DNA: TGTGCCAGTAGTACGAGAGCAACTAATGAAAAACTGTTTTTT.

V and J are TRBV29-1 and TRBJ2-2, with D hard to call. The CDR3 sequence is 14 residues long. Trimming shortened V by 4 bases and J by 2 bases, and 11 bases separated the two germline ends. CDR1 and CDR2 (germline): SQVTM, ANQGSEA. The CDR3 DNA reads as TGCAGCGTTGCCCCTAGTGGTAACACCGGGGAGCTGTTTTTT. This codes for CSVAPSGNTGELFF.

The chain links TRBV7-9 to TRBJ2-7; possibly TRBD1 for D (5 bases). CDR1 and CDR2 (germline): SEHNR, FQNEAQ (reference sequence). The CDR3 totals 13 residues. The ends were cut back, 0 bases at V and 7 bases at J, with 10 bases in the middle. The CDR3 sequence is CASSLADSWEQYF. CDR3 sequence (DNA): TGTGCCAGCAGCTTAGCTGACAGTTGGGAGCAGTACTTC.

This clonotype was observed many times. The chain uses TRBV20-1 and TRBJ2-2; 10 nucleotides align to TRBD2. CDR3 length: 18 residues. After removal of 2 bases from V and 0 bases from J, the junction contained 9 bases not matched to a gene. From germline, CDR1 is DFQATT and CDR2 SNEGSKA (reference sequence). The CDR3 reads CSARFGWTSGTNTGELFF. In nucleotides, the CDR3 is TGCAGTGCTAGATTTGGTTGGACTAGCGGAACGAACACCGGGGAGCTGTTTTTT.

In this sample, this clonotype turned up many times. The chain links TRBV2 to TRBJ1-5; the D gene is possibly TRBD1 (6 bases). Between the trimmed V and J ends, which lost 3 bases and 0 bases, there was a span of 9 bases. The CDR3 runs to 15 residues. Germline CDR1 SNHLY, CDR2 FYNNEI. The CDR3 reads CASSDTGFSNQPQHF. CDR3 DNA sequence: TGTGCCAGCAGTGATACAGGGTTTAGCAATCAGCCCCAGCATTTT.